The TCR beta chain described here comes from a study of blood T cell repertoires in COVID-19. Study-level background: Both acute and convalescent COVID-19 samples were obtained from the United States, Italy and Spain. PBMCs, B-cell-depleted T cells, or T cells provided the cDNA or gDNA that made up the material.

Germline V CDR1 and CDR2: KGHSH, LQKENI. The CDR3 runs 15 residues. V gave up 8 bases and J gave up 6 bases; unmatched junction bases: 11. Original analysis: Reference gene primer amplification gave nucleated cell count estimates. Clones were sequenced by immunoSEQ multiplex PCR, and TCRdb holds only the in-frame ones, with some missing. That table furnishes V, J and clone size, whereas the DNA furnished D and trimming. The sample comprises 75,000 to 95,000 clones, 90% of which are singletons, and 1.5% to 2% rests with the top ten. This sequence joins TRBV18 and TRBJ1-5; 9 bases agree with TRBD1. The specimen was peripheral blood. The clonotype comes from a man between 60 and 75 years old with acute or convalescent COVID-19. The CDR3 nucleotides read TGTGCCAGCGCGACCGGGACAGGGCTCTCTCAGCCCCAGCATTTT. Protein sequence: CASATGTGLSQPQHF.